The next 9 T cell receptor beta chains were all read from a single sample in a study of T cell responses to AZD1222 COVID-19 vaccine. Profiled with immunoSEQ multiplex PCR; TCRdb holds only in-frame clones, not every one. Counted here are some 140,000 clones, roughly 90% occurring once; the ten biggest clones make up more than 5.5%. This specimen was peripheral blood, taken on day 0 of MenACWY control vaccination. The origin of the receptors is an adult in good health.

The V call is TRBV11-2, the J call TRBJ2-7, with 10 bases that match TRBD1. Germline V gene data show CDR1 as SGHAT and CDR2 as FQNNGV. This CDR3 comprises 14 residues. Trimming cost V 8 bases and J 1 base; bases outside gene matches: 5. CDR3 in amino acids: CASGRTGGSYEQYF. The CDR3 nucleotides are TGTGCCAGCGGACGGACAGGGGGGTCCTACGAGCAGTACTTC.

The chain is built from TRBV28 and TRBJ1-1, with D unresolved. The germline V gene encodes CDR1 MDHEN and CDR2 SYDVKM. The V end was cut by 5 bases, the J end by 10 bases, with 17 bases between. The CDR3 contains 13 residues. CDR3 coding DNA: TGTGCCAGCAGTCCACGGACGGCTAAGGGAGCTTTCTTT. This codes for CASSPRTAKGAFF.

This chain links TRBV12-1 with TRBJ2-3; TRBD2 is taken as the D call from the table, unchecked against the DNA. TRBV12-1 is a pseudogene locus. The CDR3 is made up of 17 amino acids. The CDR3, as DNA: TGTGCCAGCAGCCCAGAGGAGCCAGCGGGAGTGGAAGATACGCAGTATTTT. Protein sequence: CASSPEEPAGVEDTQYF.

This chain uses TRBV5-1 with TRBJ2-7, with D perhaps TRBD1 (5 bases). Germline CDR1 SGHRS, CDR2 YFSETQ. Deletions cut 4 bases from V and 2 bases from J, with 16 bases between. There are 15 residues in the CDR3. The DNA for the CDR3 is TGCGCCAGCAGCAGGGGTGCGGCAGACACCTACGAGCAGTACTTC. It specifies CASSRGAADTYEQYF.

This clone is labeled medium-sized. The CDR3 spells CASSLDYMQPQHF. The CDR3 DNA is TGCGCCAGCAGCTTGGACTACATGCAGCCCCAGCATTTT. The chain carries TRBV5-1 and TRBJ1-5; no definite D call. Trimming took off 0 bases at V and 7 bases at J, with 8 bases between the two ends. Germline CDR1 and CDR2: SGHRS and YFSETQ. The CDR3 runs 13 residues.

The chain joins TRBV7-2 to TRBJ2-5; tentatively, D is TRBD2 (5 bases). Trimming removed 5 bases from V and 4 bases from J, with 11 bases in between. CDR3 size: 13 residues. CDR1 is SGHTA, CDR2 FQGNSA, per germline. The CDR3 coding sequence is TGTGCCAGCAGCCCGGGATACGTAGAGACCCAGTACTTC. This encodes CASSPGYVETQYF.

The chain combines TRBV7-6 with TRBJ2-3; 8 positions match TRBD2. Germline trimming cut 6 bases from V and 0 bases from J; bases unmatched to any gene: 11. This CDR3 has 17 amino acids. CDR1 and CDR2 (germline): SGHVS, FNYEAQ. The CDR3 spells CASSYTLAEASTDTQYF. The CDR3 DNA reads as TGTGCCAGCAGTTATACACTAGCGGAGGCGAGCACAGATACGCAGTATTTT.

This sequence joins TRBV29-1 and TRBJ1-1, with D possibly matching TRBD1 (6 bases). The CDR3 contains 15 residues. Germline values: CDR1 SQVTM, CDR2 ANQGSEA. Trimming removed 7 bases from V and 4 bases from J, with 22 bases in between. CDR3 amino acids: CSAPGTTLAGTEAFF. Written as DNA, the CDR3 is TGCAGCGCTCCCGGGACAACATTGGCCGGCACTGAAGCTTTCTTT.

The chain recombines TRBV6-6 with TRBJ1-3; D remains unclear. The germline V gene encodes CDR1 MNHNY and CDR2 SVGAGI (reference sequence). V was pared by 7 bases and J by 0 bases, with 10 bases between. The CDR3 is 14 amino acids. The CDR3 DNA follows: TGTGCCAGCATTACGGTCACCTCTGGAAACACCATATATTTT. Translating it yields CASITVTSGNTIYF.